The clone carrying this T cell receptor (beta chain) was observed a few times. Its antigen is not identified. The sample belongs to a study of blood T cells in healthy people across ages. PCR was performed a second time for 7 to 11 cycles using a sample-barcoded 5' primer and a J-beta primer mix. Using its own MiXCR run on the 5' RACE reads, TCRdb lists one record per CDR3 protein. The table lists approximately 780,000 distinct CDR3 sequences, around a quarter of them singletons, with under 3% in the top ten. Study findings and constraints: A greater number of naive CD4+ cells and higher diversity distinguished long-lived donors from aged donors.

This CDR3 is 14 amino acids long. V was clipped by 5 bases and J by 6 bases, with 13 bases between them. The germline V gene has CDR1 MNHGY and CDR2 SAAAGT. This sample also belongs to another study, concerning T cells of mothers and their children.

Sequenced material: blood. The genes are TRBV6-8 and TRBJ1-4, with D hard to call. This TCR was sampled from a boy aged 10-17 years in good health. CDR3 region: CASSDPAGHEKLFF. The CDR3 nucleotides are TGTGCCAGCAGTGACCCCGCAGGCCATGAAAAACTGTTTTTT.